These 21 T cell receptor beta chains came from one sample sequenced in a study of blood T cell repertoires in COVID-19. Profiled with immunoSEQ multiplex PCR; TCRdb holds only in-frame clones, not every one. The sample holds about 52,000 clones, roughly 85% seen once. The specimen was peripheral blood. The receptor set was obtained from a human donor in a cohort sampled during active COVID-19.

The CDR3 is CASSPTGVTEAFF. In DNA form, the CDR3 reads TGTGCCAGCTCGCCGACAGGGGTCACTGAAGCTTTCTTT. The chain employs TRBV18 and TRBJ1-1; TRBD1 matches 8 bases. CDR1 and CDR2 (germline): KGHSH, LQKENI. The junction had 4 bases not matched to a gene; V was cut back by 6 bases and J by 4 bases. The CDR3 runs 13 residues.

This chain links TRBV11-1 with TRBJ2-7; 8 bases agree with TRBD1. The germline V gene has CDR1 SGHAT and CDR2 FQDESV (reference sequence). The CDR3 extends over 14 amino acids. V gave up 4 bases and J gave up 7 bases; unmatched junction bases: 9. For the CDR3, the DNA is TGTGCCAGCAGCTCGCAGGGGGCCCCGGTAGAGCAGTACTTC. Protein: CASSSQGAPVEQYF.

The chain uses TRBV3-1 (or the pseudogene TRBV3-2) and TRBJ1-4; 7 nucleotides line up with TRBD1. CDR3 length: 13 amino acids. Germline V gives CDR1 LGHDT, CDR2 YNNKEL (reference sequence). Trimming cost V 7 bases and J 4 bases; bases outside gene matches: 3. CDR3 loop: CASMGQNNEKLFF. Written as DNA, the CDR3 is TGTGCCAGCATGGGACAGAATAATGAAAAACTGTTTTTT.

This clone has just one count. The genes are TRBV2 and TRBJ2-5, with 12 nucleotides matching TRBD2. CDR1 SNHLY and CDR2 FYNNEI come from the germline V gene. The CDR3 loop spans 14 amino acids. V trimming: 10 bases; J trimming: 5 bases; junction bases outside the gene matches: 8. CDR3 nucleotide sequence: TGTGCCACCAGGACTAGCGGGAATGGGGAGACCCAGTACTTC. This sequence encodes CATRTSGNGETQYF.

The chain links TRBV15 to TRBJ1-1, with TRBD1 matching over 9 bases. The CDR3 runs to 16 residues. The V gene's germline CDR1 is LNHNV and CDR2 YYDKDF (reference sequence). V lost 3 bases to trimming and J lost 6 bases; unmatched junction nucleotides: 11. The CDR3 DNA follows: TGTGCCACCAGCAGCGATCACTGGGACAGGGTATCTGAAGCTTTCTTT. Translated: CATSSDHWDRVSEAFF. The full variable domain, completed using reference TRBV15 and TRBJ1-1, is DAMVIQNPRYQVTQFGKPVTLSCSQTLNHNVMYWYQQKSSQAPKLLFHYYDKDFNNEADTPDNFQSRRPNTSFCFLDIRSPGLGDTAMYLCATSSDHWDRVSEAFFGQGTRLTVV.

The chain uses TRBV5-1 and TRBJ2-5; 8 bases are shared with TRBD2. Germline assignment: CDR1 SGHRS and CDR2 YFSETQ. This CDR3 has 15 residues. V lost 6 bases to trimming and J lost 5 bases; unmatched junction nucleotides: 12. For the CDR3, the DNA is TGCGCCAGCACCCCAGGACTAGCAGGAGGGGAGACCCAGTACTTC. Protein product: CASTPGLAGGETQYF.

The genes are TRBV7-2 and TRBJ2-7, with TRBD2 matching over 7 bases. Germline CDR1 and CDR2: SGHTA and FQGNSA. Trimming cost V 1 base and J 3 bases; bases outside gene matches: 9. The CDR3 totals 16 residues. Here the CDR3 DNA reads TGTGCCAGCAGCTTAGTGTCTCTGGCGGGAGACTACGAGCAGTACTTC. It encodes CASSLVSLAGDYEQYF.

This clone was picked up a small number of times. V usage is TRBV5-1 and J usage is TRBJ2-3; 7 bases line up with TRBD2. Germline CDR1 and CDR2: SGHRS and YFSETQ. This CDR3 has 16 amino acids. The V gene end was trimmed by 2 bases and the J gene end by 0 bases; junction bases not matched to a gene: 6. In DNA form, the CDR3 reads TGCGCCAGCAGCTTATTCCTAGCGGCAAGCACAGATACGCAGTATTTT. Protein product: CASSLFLAASTDTQYF.

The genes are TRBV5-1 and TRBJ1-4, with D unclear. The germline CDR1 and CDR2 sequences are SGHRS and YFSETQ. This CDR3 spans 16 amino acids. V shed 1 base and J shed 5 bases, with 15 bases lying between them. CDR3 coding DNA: TGCGCCAGCAGCTTGTCCCCCACAGCGGGGAATGAAAAACTGTTTTTT. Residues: CASSLSPTAGNEKLFF.

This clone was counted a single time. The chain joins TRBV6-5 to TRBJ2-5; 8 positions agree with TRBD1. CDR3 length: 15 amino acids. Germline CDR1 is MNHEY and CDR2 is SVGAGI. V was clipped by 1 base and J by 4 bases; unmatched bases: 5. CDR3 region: CASSYWTGRRETQYF. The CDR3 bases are TGTGCCAGCAGTTACTGGACAGGGAGGAGAGAGACCCAGTACTTC.

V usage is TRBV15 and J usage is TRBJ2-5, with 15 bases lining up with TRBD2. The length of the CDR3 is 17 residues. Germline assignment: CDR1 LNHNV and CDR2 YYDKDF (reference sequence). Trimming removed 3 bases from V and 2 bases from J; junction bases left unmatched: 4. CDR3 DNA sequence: TGTGCCACCAGCAGGGGACTAGCGGGGGGATATCAAGAGACCCAGTACTTC. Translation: CATSRGLAGGYQETQYF.

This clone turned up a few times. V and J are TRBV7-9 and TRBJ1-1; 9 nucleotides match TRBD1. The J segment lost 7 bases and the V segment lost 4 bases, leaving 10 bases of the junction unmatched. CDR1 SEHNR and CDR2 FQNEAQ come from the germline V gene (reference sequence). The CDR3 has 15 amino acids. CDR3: CASSYWTGVVGEAFF. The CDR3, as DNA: TGTGCCAGCAGCTACTGGACAGGGGTGGTAGGTGAAGCTTTCTTT.

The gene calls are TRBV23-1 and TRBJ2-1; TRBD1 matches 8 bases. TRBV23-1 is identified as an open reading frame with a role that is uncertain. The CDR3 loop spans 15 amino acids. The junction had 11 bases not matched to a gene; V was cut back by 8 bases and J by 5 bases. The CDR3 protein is CASRPPGGSDNEQFF. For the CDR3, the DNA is TGCGCCAGCCGGCCCCCAGGGGGCAGCGACAATGAGCAGTTCTTC.

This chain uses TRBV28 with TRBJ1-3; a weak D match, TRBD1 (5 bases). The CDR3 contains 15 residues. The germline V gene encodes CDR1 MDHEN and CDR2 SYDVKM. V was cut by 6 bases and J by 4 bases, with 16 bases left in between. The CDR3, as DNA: TGTGCCAGCAGCCCTACGGCCCAGGGAGGAAACACCATATATTTT. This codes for CASSPTAQGGNTIYF.

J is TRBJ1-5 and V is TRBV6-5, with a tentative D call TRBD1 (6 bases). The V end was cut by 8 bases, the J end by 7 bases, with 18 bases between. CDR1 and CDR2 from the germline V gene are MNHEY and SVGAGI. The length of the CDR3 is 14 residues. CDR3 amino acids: CASSKNRVLQPQHF. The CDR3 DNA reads TGTGCCAGCTCTAAGAACAGGGTCTTACAGCCCCAGCATTTT.

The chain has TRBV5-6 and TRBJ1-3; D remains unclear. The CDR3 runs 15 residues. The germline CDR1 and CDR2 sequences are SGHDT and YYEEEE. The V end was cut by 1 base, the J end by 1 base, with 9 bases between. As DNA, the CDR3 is TGTGCCAGCAGCTTGTATCGGGTTTCTGGAAACACCATATATTTT. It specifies CASSLYRVSGNTIYF.

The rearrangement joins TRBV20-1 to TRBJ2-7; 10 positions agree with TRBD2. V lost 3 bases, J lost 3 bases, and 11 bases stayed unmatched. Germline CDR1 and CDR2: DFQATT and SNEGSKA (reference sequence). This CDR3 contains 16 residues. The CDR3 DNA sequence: TGCAGTGCTAGTGGGGATTCACAGCGGGAGGGCTACGAGCAGTACTTC. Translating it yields CSASGDSQREGYEQYF.

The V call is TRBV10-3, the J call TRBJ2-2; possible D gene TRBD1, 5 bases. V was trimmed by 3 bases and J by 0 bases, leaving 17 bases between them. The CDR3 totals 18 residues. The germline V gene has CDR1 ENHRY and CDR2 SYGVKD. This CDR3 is CAISDWSSLRANTGELFF. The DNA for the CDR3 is TGTGCCATCAGTGATTGGTCATCCCTCAGGGCGAACACCGGGGAGCTGTTTTTT.

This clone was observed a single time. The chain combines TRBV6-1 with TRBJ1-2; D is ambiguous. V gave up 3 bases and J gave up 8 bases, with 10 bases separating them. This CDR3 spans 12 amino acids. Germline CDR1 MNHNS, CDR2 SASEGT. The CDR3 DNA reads TGTGCCAGCAGTGAGGTCCCGCGAGGCTACACCTTC. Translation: CASSEVPRGYTF.

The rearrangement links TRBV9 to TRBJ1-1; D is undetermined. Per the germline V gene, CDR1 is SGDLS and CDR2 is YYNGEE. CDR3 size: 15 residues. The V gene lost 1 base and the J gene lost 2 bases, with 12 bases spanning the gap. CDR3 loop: CASSVLGGINTEAFF. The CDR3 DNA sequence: TGTGCCAGCAGCGTATTAGGAGGGATTAACACTGAAGCTTTCTTT. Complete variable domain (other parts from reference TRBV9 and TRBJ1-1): DSGVTQTPKHLITATGQRVTLRCSPRSGDLSVYWYQQSLDQGLQFLIQYYNGEERAKGNILERFSAQQFPDLHSELNLSSLELGDSALYFCASSVLGGINTEAFFGQGTRLTVV.

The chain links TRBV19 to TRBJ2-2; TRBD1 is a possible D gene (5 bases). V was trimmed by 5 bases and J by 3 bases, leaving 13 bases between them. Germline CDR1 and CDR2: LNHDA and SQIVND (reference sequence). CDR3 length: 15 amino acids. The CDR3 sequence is CASSGASRDTGELFF. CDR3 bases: TGTGCCAGTAGTGGGGCCAGTCGCGACACCGGGGAGCTGTTTTTT.